The clone carrying this TCR beta chain was observed many times. Its antigen remains unidentified. The sample originates from a study of T cell repertoires in cytomegalovirus infection. The overall study: CMV infection plus the matching HLA type was flagged by public TCR beta signatures.

Study-level results: Dominating the ex vivo response were HLA-C-restricted CMV-specific TCR beta clonotypes. Totalled public TCR beta family frequency picked out people who carried CMV plus the relevant HLA.

TCRdb reanalysed the reads using MiXCR and keeps one entry per CDR3 protein. The table has about 230,000 distinct CDR3 sequences, roughly 6.5% seen once; the top ten hold more than 5.5%. This CDR3 is built from 14 residues. The V gene's germline CDR1 is LGHNA and CDR2 YSLEER. The V and J ends lost 4 bases and 6 bases respectively, with 14 bases between them. This chain connects TRBV4-3 to TRBJ2-3; weak D call: TRBD2 (6 bases). The sequencing sample was made of PBMCs. This clonotype was sampled from a human donor in good health (CMV status not recorded). Some clones in this sample may be carry-over from other donors' samples. As DNA, the CDR3 is TGCGCCAGCAGCCCCGGGACTCCACGGGATACGCAGTATTTT. Translating gives CASSPGTPRDTQYF.